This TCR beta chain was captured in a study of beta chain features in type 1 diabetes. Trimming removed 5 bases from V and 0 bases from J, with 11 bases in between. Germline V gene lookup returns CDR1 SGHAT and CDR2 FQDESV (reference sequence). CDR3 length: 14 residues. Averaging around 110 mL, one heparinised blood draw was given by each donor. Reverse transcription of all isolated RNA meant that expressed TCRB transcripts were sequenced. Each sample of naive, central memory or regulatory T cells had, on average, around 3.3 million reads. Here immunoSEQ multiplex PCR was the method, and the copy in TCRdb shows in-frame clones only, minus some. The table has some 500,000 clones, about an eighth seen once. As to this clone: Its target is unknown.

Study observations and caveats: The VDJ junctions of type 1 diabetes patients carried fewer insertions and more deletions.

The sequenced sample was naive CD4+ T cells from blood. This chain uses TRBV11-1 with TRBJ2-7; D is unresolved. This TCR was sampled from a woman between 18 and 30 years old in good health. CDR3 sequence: CASSAYMTSYEQYV. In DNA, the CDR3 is TGTGCCAGCAGCGCGTACATGACCTCCTACGAGCAGTACGTC.